Following are 7 T cell receptor beta chains from one sample sequenced in a study of blood T cell repertoires in COVID-19. Profiling relied on immunoSEQ multiplex PCR, and the TCRdb table lists in-frame clones only, not all of them. The sample includes about 240,000 clones, 80% to 90% of them seen just once. The sequencing sample was made of peripheral blood. Every receptor here comes from a woman aged 70-85 years with acute or convalescent COVID-19.

The CDR3 region has the DNA TGTGCCAGCAGCCAAGGGCACCCGAACACTGAAGCTTTCTTT. This sequence encodes CASSQGHPNTEAFF. This sequence joins TRBV3-1 (or the pseudogene TRBV3-2) and TRBJ1-1; D gene ambiguous. The CDR3 covers 14 residues. V was trimmed by 1 base and J by 1 base, leaving 7 bases between them. Germline loops: CDR1 LGHDT, CDR2 YNNKEL (reference sequence).

The rearrangement links TRBV9 to TRBJ1-2; TRBD1 aligns across 8 bases. CDR1 SGDLS and CDR2 YYNGEE come from the germline V gene. The CDR3 sequence is 14 residues long. Trimming cost V 3 bases and J 4 bases; bases outside gene matches: 5. In DNA, the CDR3 is TGTGCCAGCAGCGGGAACACAGGGGGCTATGGCTACACCTTC. It is translated as CASSGNTGGYGYTF.

As to this clone: Within the sample, other DNA sequences also encode this same CDR3. The chain has TRBV10-3 and TRBJ1-1, with D possibly TRBD1 on 5 matching bases. CDR1 and CDR2 (germline): ENHRY, SYGVKD. This CDR3 has 13 residues. Trimming took off 7 bases at V and 1 base at J, with 10 bases between the two ends. The CDR3 DNA follows: TGTGCCATCACCGGGCAGGGGAACACTGAAGCTTTCTTT. Its translation is CAITGQGNTEAFF.

The chain carries TRBV2 and TRBJ2-1; a weak D match, TRBD1 (6 bases). Germline V CDR1 and CDR2: SNHLY, FYNNEI. The V and J ends lost 4 bases and 5 bases respectively, with 15 bases between them. The CDR3 spans 15 residues. The CDR3 here is CASSATGTRDNEQFF. The CDR3 DNA sequence: TGTGCCAGCAGTGCTACCGGGACACGAGACAATGAGCAGTTCTTC.

This chain uses TRBV3-1 (or the pseudogene TRBV3-2) with TRBJ1-2; D gene uncertain. Trimming left V 1 base short and J 4 bases short, with 13 bases between. Germline V lookup: CDR1 LGHDT, CDR2 YNNKEL (reference sequence). This CDR3 has 15 residues. In nucleotides, the CDR3 is TGTGCCAGCAGCCAAGCGTTTTCATCCGGCTATGGCTACACCTTC. This sequence encodes CASSQAFSSGYGYTF.

This clone turned up a few times. This chain uses TRBV10-3 with TRBJ1-1; D unresolved. The V and J ends lost 3 bases and 1 base respectively, with 6 bases between them. The CDR3 is 13 amino acids. Germline assignment: CDR1 ENHRY and CDR2 SYGVKD. CDR3 DNA sequence: TGTGCCATCAGTGAAACTCAGAACACTGAAGCTTTCTTT. It yields the protein CAISETQNTEAFF.

The chain has TRBV2 and TRBJ1-1, with D perhaps TRBD1 (5 bases). Trimming shortened V by 7 bases and J by 4 bases, and 10 bases separated the two germline ends. The CDR3 extends over 12 amino acids. Germline V gene sequence: CDR1 SNHLY, CDR2 FYNNEI. This CDR3 is CASIWGGTEAFF. In DNA, the CDR3 is TGTGCCAGCATCTGGGGGGGCACTGAAGCTTTCTTT.